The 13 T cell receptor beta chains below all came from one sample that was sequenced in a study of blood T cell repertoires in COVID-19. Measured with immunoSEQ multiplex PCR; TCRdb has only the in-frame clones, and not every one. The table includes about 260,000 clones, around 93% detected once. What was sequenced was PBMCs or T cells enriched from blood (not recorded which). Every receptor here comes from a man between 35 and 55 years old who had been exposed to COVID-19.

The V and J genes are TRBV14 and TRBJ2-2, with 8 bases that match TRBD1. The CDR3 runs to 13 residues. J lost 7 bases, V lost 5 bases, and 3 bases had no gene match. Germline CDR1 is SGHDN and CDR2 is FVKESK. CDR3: CASSYTGGGELFF. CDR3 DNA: TGTGCCAGCAGCTATACAGGGGGCGGGGAGCTGTTTTTT. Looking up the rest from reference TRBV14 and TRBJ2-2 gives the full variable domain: EAGVTQFPSHSVIEKGQTVTLRCDPISGHDNLYWYRRVMGKEIKFLLHFVKESKQDESGMPNNRFLAERTGGTYSTLKVQPAELEDSGVYFCASSYTGGGELFFGEGSRLTVL.

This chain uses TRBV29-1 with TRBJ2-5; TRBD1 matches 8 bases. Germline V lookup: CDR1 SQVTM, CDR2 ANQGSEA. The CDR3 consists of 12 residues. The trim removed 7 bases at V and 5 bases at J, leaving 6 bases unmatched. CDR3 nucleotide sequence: TGCAGCGCCGGACAGGGTTCGGAGACCCAGTACTTC. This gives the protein CSAGQGSETQYF. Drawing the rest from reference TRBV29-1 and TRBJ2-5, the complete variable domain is SAVISQKPSRDICQRGTSLTIQCQVDSQVTMMFWYRQQPGQSLTLIATANQGSEATYESGFVIDKFPISRPNLTFSTLTVSNMSPEDSSIYLCSAGQGSETQYFGPGTRLLVL.

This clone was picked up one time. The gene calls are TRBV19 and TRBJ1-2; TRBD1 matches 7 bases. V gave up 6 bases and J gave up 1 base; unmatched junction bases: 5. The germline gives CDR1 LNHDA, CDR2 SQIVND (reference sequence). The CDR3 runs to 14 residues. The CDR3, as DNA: TGTGCCAGTAGGAAGGGGGCGAATAACTATGGCTACACCTTC. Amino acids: CASRKGANNYGYTF.

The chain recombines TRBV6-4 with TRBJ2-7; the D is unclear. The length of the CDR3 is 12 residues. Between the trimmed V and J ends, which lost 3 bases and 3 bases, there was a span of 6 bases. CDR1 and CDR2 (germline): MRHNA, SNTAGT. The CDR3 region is CASSELHYEQYF. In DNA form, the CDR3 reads TGTGCCAGCAGTGAGTTACACTACGAGCAGTACTTC.

CDR3: CATSDARDRGLNTQYF. The CDR3 DNA sequence: TGTGCCACCAGTGATGCACGGGACAGGGGGTTAAATACGCAGTATTTT. V usage is TRBV24-1 and J usage is TRBJ2-3, with TRBD1 identical over 11 bases. Trimming took 3 bases from V and 7 from J; bases not matched to a gene: 8. The germline V gene encodes CDR1 KGHDR and CDR2 SFDVKD. This CDR3 is built from 16 residues.

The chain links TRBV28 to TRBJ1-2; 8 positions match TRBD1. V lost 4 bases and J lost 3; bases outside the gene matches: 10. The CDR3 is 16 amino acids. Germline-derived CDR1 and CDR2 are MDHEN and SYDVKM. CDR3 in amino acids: CASSYDRGLGDYGYTF. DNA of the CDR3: TGTGCCAGCAGTTACGACAGGGGATTGGGCGACTATGGCTACACCTTC.

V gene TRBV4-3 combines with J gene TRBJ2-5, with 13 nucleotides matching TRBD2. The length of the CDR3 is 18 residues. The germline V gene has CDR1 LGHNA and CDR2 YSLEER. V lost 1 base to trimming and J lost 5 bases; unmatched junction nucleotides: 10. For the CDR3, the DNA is TGCGCCAGCAGCCAAGGCGCCCGACTAGCGGGAGGTTCGGAGACCCAGTACTTC. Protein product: CASSQGARLAGGSETQYF.

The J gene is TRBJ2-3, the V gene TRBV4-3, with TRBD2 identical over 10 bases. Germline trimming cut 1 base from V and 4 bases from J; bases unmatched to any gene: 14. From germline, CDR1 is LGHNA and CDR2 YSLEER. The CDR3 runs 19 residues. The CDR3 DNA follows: TGCGCCAGCAGCCAAGTGAGGACTAGCGGCTTCCTGAACTCAGATACGCAGTATTTT. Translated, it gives CASSQVRTSGFLNSDTQYF.

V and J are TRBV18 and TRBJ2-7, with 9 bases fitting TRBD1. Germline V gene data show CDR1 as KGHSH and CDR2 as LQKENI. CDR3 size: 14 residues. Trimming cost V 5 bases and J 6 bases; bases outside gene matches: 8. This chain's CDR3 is CASSAQRGQGEQYF. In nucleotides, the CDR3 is TGTGCCAGCTCAGCTCAGCGGGGACAGGGCGAGCAGTACTTC. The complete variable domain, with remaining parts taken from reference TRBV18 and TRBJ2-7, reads NAGVMQNPRHLVRRRGQEARLRCSPMKGHSHVYWYRQLPEEGLKFMVYLQKENIIDESGMPKERFSAEFPKEGPSILRIQQVVRGDSAAYFCASSAQRGQGEQYFGPGTRLTVT.

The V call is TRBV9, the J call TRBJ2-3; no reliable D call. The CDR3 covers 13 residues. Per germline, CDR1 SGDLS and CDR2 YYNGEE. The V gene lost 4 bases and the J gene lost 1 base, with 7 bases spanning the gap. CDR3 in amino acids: CASSIHGTDTQYF. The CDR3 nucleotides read TGTGCCAGCAGCATACACGGCACAGATACGCAGTATTTT.

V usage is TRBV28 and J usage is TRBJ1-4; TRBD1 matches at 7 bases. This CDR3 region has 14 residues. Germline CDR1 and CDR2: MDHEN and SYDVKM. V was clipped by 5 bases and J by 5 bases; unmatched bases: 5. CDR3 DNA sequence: TGTGCCAGCAGTCCGGGACAGTTGAATGAAAAACTGTTTTTT. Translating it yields CASSPGQLNEKLFF.

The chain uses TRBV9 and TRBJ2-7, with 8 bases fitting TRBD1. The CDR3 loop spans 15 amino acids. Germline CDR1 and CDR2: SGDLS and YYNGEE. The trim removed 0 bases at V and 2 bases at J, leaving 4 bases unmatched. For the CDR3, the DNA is TGTGCCAGCAGCGTAGGGGGACAGGCCCCCTACGAGCAGTACTTC. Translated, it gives CASSVGGQAPYEQYF.

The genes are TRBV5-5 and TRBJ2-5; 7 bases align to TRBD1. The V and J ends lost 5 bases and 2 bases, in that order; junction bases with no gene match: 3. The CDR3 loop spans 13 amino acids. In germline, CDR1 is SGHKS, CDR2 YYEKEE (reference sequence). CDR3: CASRVGQQETQYF. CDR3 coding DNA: TGTGCCAGCAGGGTGGGACAGCAAGAGACCCAGTACTTC. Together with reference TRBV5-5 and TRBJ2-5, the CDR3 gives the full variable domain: DAGVTQSPTHLIKTRGQQVTLRCSPISGHKSVSWYQQVLGQGPQFIFQYYEKEERGRGNFPDRFSARQFPNYSSELNVNALLLGDSALYLCASRVGQQETQYFGPGTRLLVL.